This record covers a single T cell receptor (beta chain). Its antigen is not known. A read error may produce the germline difference seen at one junction end. The source of the sample is a study of regulatory dendritic cells for organ transplantation. Some clones are missing from TCRdb's copy, which holds only in-frame ones; the method was immunoSEQ multiplex PCR. The sample lists 11,000 or so clones; roughly 70% were seen once. CDR3 length: 11 residues. Germline V gives CDR1 SGHAT, CDR2 FQNNGV. General study results and limits: The most alloreactive TCR clonotypes were found in resting memory CD8+ cells. Regulatory dendritic cells appeared to expand memory CD8+ clones less than mature ones. Memory CD8+ T cells were the most oligoclonal; naive cells were highly diverse.

The chain links TRBV11-2 to TRBJ2-1, with D unclear. The TCR was taken from a human donor in good health. The specimen was memory CD8+ T cells from blood. Subset defined: CD45RO+ memory T cells. This CDR3 is CASSRYYEQFF. CDR3 sequence (DNA): TGTGCCAGCAGCCGCTACTATGAGCAGTTCTTC. Drawing the rest from reference TRBV11-2 and TRBJ2-1, the complete variable domain is EAGVAQSPRYKIIEKRQSVAFWCNPISGHATLYWYQQILGQGPKLLIQFQNNGVVDDSQLPKDRFSAERLKGVDSTLKIQPAKLEDSAVYLCASSRYYEQFFGPGTRLTVL.